The source of this T cell receptor beta chain is a study of OX40 agonist ivuxolimab in advanced cancers. The CDR3 runs to 13 residues. V lost 5 bases and J lost 2, with 9 bases in between. The germline V gene encodes CDR1 SNHLY and CDR2 FYNNEI. The data were produced by immunoSEQ multiplex PCR, yet TCRdb's version contains in-frame clones alone and is incomplete. The sample includes some 86,000 clones, approximately 85% seen only once; the top ten take about 4%. The receptor was isolated from an adult with an advanced solid tumor such as melanoma, head and neck, liver or kidney cancer. The sample here was CD4+ or CD8+ T cells sorted from blood, taken in a trial of the OX40 agonist ivuxolimab. This chain joins TRBV2 and TRBJ2-5; D is uncertain. For the CDR3, the DNA is TGTGCCAGCAGTTCGTCCAGGCAAGAGACCCAGTACTTC. Encoded protein: CASSSSRQETQYF.